The entry below describes one T cell receptor beta chain. Its specificity is unknown. This entry belongs to a study of graft-versus-host responses after intestinal transplantation. Overall study results and limits: Peak circulating GvH clone levels tracked with early post-transplant HvG declines. Recipient marrow contained GvH clones, some of which appeared first in ileum or blood. The study found high graft-versus-host to host-versus-graft clonal ratios in allografts of patients with graft-donor T cell macrochimerism.

Repertoires were generated with immunoSEQ multiplex PCR, while TCRdb's copy carries only in-frame clones and drops some. The sample consists of 50,000 to 55,000 clones, around 90% of them appearing once. Germline V gives CDR1 MGHDK, CDR2 SYGVNS. The V gene lost 2 bases and the J gene lost 4 bases, with 11 bases spanning the gap. This CDR3 has 15 residues. The sequencing used unstimulated CD4+ T cells sorted from spleen or lymph node cells, collected before transplant. This clonotype originated in a human donor who was the organ donor for an intestinal transplant. The V and J genes are TRBV25-1 and TRBJ1-4, with a weak D call TRBD1 (5 bases). The CDR3 DNA follows: TGTGCCAGCAGTGAACTAGGAGGGGATAATGAAAAACTGTTTTTT. Translating it yields CASSELGGDNEKLFF.